This TCR beta chain comes out of a study of T cells in localized non-small cell lung cancer. The CDR3 loop spans 15 amino acids. The trim removed 0 bases at V and 3 bases at J, leaving 1 base unmatched. Germline loops: CDR1 GTSNPN, CDR2 SVGIG (reference sequence). This clone has just a few counts. Its antigen remains unknown. Sequencing used immunoSEQ multiplex PCR; TCRdb keeps in-frame clones, though not all of them. The sample yields under 20,000 clones, about 88% seen once. Study conclusions and caveats: T cell clonality was highest in uninvolved adjacent lung, above tumor. Investigators sequenced only a single tumor region, leaving heterogeneity possible. Detection in adjacent lung was observed for a median 57 of the top 100 tumor clones.

The starting material was peripheral blood, obtained before any cancer treatment. The origin of this receptor is a man aged 35 to 69 with stage I lung adenocarcinoma. The chain employs TRBV30 and TRBJ2-3, with 12 bases that match TRBD2. The CDR3 DNA reads as TGTGCCTGGAGTGTAGGGACTAGCGGGACAGATACGCAGTATTTT. Translated: CAWSVGTSGTDTQYF.